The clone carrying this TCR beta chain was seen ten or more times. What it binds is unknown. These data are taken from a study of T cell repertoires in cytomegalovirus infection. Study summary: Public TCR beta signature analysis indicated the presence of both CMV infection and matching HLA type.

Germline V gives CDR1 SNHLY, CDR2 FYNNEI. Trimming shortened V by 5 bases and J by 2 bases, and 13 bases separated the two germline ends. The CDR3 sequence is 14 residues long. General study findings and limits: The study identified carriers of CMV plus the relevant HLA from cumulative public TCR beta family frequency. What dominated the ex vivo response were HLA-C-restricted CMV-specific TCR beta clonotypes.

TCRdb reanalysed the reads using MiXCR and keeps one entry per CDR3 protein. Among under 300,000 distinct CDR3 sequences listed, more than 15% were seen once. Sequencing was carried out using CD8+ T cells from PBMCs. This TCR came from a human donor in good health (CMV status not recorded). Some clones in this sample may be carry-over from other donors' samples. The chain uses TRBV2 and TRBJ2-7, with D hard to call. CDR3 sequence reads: CASSLPQAPYEQYF. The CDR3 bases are TGTGCCAGCAGTCTTCCCCAGGCCCCCTACGAGCAGTACTTC.